The source of this T cell receptor (beta chain) is a study of identical twins. TCRdb ran MiXCR on the 5' RACE reads and lists one entry per CDR3 protein. The sample holds hundreds of thousands of distinct CDR3 sequences; approximately 24% are singletons and the top ten take about 3%. The germline V gene has CDR1 DFQATT and CDR2 SNEGSKA (reference sequence). The V and J ends lost 0 bases and 5 bases respectively, with 5 bases between them. The CDR3 loop spans 12 amino acids. These sequences were also reported in another study, on T cells expressing NK-cell markers.

The gene calls are TRBV20-1 and TRBJ2-1; no definite D call. The source material was CD4+ T cells sorted from blood. The clonotype originates from a woman under 30 in good health. CDR3 nucleotide sequence: TGCAGTGCTAGAGATACTAACAATGAGCAGTTCTTC. Its translation is CSARDTNNEQFF.